This T cell receptor beta chain was observed in a study of T cells in Graves' hyperthyroidism and ophthalmopathy. A remark on this clonotype: Antigen specificity is unknown.

RNA transcripts yielded amplified TCR beta CDR3 regions. A set of HTBI primers served as the primers for a first-round RT-PCR of the TCR CDR3. Each CDR3 protein gets one entry after TCRdb re-called the multiplex PCR reads with MiXCR. The sample comprises some 370,000 distinct CDR3 sequences, about 17% of which are singletons, and around a third rests with the top ten. Whole-study results and caveats: In the blood, most expanded thyroid clonotypes above 0.001 appeared as well. Stable hyperthyroidism was told apart from ophthalmopathy by a model built on 13 V-J features.

Those patients with uncontrolled infection, other autoimmune disease, pregnancy or lactation were excluded. This receptor was identified in a woman aged 25-40 years with Graves' hyperthyroidism that later progressed to Graves' ophthalmopathy. Material for sequencing was blood.

CDR3: CASSDVHLPNQPQHF. The CDR3 nucleotides are TGTGCCAGCAGTGACGTCCACTTACCCAATCAGCCCCAGCATTTT. The chain couples TRBV6-2 or TRBV6-3 to TRBJ1-5; no clear D gene. Deletions cut 5 bases from V and 3 bases from J, with 14 bases between. Germline CDR1 and CDR2: MNHEY and SVGEGT. CDR3 size: 15 residues.